This passage covers 5 T cell receptor beta chains from one sample sequenced in a study of blood T cell repertoires in COVID-19. Using immunoSEQ multiplex PCR, the repertoire was profiled, and TCRdb retains in-frame clones only, with some absent. The data hold roughly 480,000 clones, with roughly 87% observed a single time. The sample consisted of peripheral blood. The receptors come from a man aged 18 to 30 with COVID-19, enrolled during active disease.

The rearrangement links TRBV19 to TRBJ2-5, with D uncertain. V was pared by 6 bases and J by 1 base, with 9 bases between. Germline V gene lookup returns CDR1 LNHDA and CDR2 SQIVND (reference sequence). This CDR3 contains 13 residues. CDR3 region: CASSATAQETQYF. CDR3 sequence (DNA): TGTGCCAGTAGCGCCACTGCCCAAGAGACCCAGTACTTC.

The gene calls are TRBV16 and TRBJ2-7, with D possibly matching TRBD2 (7 bases). The length of the CDR3 is 14 residues. In germline, CDR1 is KGHSY, CDR2 FQNENV. V shed 4 bases and J shed 6 bases, with 16 bases lying between them. The CDR3 coding sequence is TGTGCCAGCAGCCGATACAAGGGGGGGAGCGAGCAGTACTTC. It translates to CASSRYKGGSEQYF.

This clone was seen a handful of times. J is TRBJ1-1 and V is TRBV7-9; D ambiguous. CDR3 length equals 13 residues. V lost 2 bases to trimming and J lost 3 bases, with 7 bases between them. Germline V gene data show CDR1 as SEHNR and CDR2 as FQNEAQ (reference sequence). The CDR3 region is CASSLKRDTEAFF. CDR3 DNA sequence: TGTGCCAGCAGCTTAAAACGGGACACTGAAGCTTTCTTT.

CDR3 nucleotides: TGTGCCAGCAGCTCTCCTCGTCTAGCGGGAGGGGACATTCAGTACTTC. Protein: CASSSPRLAGGDIQYF. The chain combines TRBV5-4 with TRBJ2-4; TRBD2 matches 12 bases. The V segment lost 3 bases and the J segment 8 bases; nucleotides outside the gene matches: 9. The germline gives CDR1 SGHNT, CDR2 YYREEE (reference sequence). The CDR3 extends over 16 amino acids.

The chain combines TRBV9 with TRBJ1-2; D unresolved. The CDR3 runs to 13 residues. Germline lookup yields CDR1 SGDLS and CDR2 YYNGEE. Trimming removed 1 base at V and 3 bases at J, with 7 bases between. The CDR3 sequence is CASSVSGDYGYTF. In nucleotides, the CDR3 is TGTGCCAGCAGCGTATCCGGGGACTATGGCTACACCTTC.